Sequencing of this T cell receptor (beta chain) was carried out in a study of cytomegalovirus exposure and HLA in healthy donors (dated by TCRdb to about 2017). In terms of the full investigation: According to a later analysis, the approximately 120 validation repertoires were produced on the same platform as the 666 repertoires of the first cohort. The study aimed to test whether signatures of past pathogen exposure could be identified by cataloging public T cell receptors. Along with the approximately 670-subject first cohort, a separate validation cohort of over a hundred different subjects was used. The study combined high-throughput TCR immunosequencing, statistical association of individual TCRs with disease status, and machine learning to predict cytomegalovirus infection status.

Library creation used the immunoSEQ multiplex PCR assay. The published analysis was carried out like this. A statistical classification framework was built for diagnosing cytomegalovirus status from the catalog of TCR beta chain sequences. TCRdb took this table from immuneACCESS and kept in-frame rearrangements with V and J called. Such tables lack part of the clones; where checked against another copy, unresolved V genes explain under half of the gap, and the rest is unexplained. V and J calls and clone size are copied from that table; D and trimming were computed from the DNA. The sample has approximately 170,000 clones on record, 85% of them singletons. Approximately 15% of the sample is in the top ten clones. The donors belonged to the validation cohort of around 130 subjects, which was separate from the 666-subject first cohort. As to this clone: Its recognized antigen is unknown. Qualities for individual bases were not recorded, and no much larger clone is one base off.

V is clipped by 5 bases and J by 0 bases, and the sequence between their germline boundaries is 14 bases long. Based on the germline V gene, the CDR1 and CDR2 sequences are SNHLY and FYNNEI. From its cysteine to its phenylalanine, the CDR3 spans 16 amino acids. Solely the CDR3 DNA is kept, with 48 bases framed from the first base. Overall study results and their limits: In vitro tests confirmed that a few of the cytomegalovirus-associated TCR beta chains recognize cytomegalovirus antigens. In the study, some 180 TCR beta chains were listed as associated with cytomegalovirus. The validation cohort had no HLA typing available for a later analysis, so co-occurrence within that cohort was assessed over all 130 or so repertoires. In both the original and validation cohorts, the classifier was reported to diagnose cytomegalovirus status with high specificity and sensitivity. Subsequent analysis determined that TCRs grouped into clusters in the first cohort also showed a tendency toward co-occurrence across the roughly 120 validation repertoires, and approximately 93% of cluster scores exceeded 0. Across donors, most TCR sequences were observed very rarely, whereas some public TCRs were present in many individuals. The authors suggested that the approach could potentially be extended to other disease states and immunological phenotypes.

The receptor was isolated from a young man in good health and CMV-seropositive. The rearranged chain carries TRBV2 and TRBJ1-3; TRBD1 is perhaps the D gene, given 6 matching bases. Sequenced input: PBMCs. The DNA reads as follows: TGTGCCAGCAGTCAAGATCAGGGGAGCTCTGGAAACACCATATATTTT. This encodes CASSQDQGSSGNTIYF.